This paragraph reports one T cell receptor (beta chain). The antigen is not known. Using its own MiXCR run on the 5' RACE reads, TCRdb lists one record per CDR3 protein. The repertoire includes hundreds of thousands of distinct CDR3 sequences, 21% of them detected once, and around 4.4% sits in the top ten. With V trimmed by 6 bases and J by 4 bases, 7 bases remained unmatched. The CDR3 has 15 residues. These data are taken from a study of identical twins. Findings of the study overall: Clonotypes of the beta chain that were abundant in cord blood carried fewer insertions (memory repertoires showed none).

These sequences were also reported in another study, on T cells expressing NK-cell markers. In that study: Only alpha-beta TCR T cells were sorted in several experiments, using an anti-gamma-delta TCR antibody.

This sequence was found in a woman younger than 30 in good health. The chain couples TRBV12-3 or TRBV12-4 to TRBJ2-7; 12 positions agree with TRBD2. The sequenced material came from PBMCs. CDR3 residues: CASSLLAGGHYEQYF. CDR3 bases: TGTGCCAGCAGCTTACTAGCGGGGGGTCATTACGAGCAGTACTTC.